Reported below is one T cell receptor (beta chain). The germline CDR1 and CDR2 sequences are SGHDT and YYEEEE. The CDR3 loop spans 13 amino acids. The J segment lost 3 bases and the V segment lost 6 bases, leaving 4 bases of the junction unmatched. The protocol was immunoSEQ multiplex PCR, while the TCRdb copy is restricted to in-frame clones and leaves out a portion. In the table there are 150,000 to 200,000 clones, about 94% of which are singletons. These data originate in a study of control samples from healthy donors and cancer patients. The sample taken for sequencing was blood. The rearrangement links TRBV5-6 to TRBJ2-3, with 7 nucleotides matching TRBD1. This sequence originates from a woman aged 40 to 49 in good health. The CDR3: CASTRDRTDTQYF. The CDR3 coding sequence is TGTGCCAGCACCAGGGACAGAACAGATACGCAGTATTTT. The full variable domain, its missing parts supplied by reference TRBV5-6 and TRBJ2-3, is DAGVTQSPTHLIKTRGQQVTLRCSPKSGHDTVSWYQQALGQGPQFIFQYYEEEERQRGNFPDRFSGHQFPNYSSELNVNALLLGDSALYLCASTRDRTDTQYFGPGTRLTVL.